This entry lists 2 T cell receptor beta chains sequenced from one sample in a study of T cell repertoires in cytomegalovirus infection. A single record per CDR3 protein comes from TCRdb applying MiXCR to the reads. Seen here are about 490,000 distinct CDR3 sequences, 16% observed once, and the top ten hold more than 20%. Specimen: CD8+ T cells from PBMCs. These TCRs come from a human donor in good health (CMV status not recorded). Some clones in this sample may be carry-over from other donors' samples.

This clonotype was picked up a small number of times. The rearrangement links TRBV19 to TRBJ1-2, with TRBD1 identical over 10 bases. Germline CDR1 is LNHDA and CDR2 is SQIVND (reference sequence). This CDR3 is 15 amino acids long. J gave up 2 bases and V 5 bases, and 5 bases lay outside the gene matches. This chain's CDR3 is CASSPGTGVNYGYTF. The CDR3 bases are TGTGCCAGTAGTCCCGGGACAGGGGTCAACTATGGCTACACCTTC. The variable domain in full, completed from reference TRBV19 and TRBJ1-2, reads DGGITQSPKYLFRKEGQNVTLSCEQNLNHDAMYWYRQDPGQGLRLIYYSQIVNDFQKGDIAEGYSVSREKKESFPLTVTSAQKNPTAFYLCASSPGTGVNYGYTFGSGTRLTVV.

Many counts were recorded for this clonotype. The chain links TRBV7-8 to TRBJ2-5; perhaps D is TRBD1 or TRBD2 (5 bases each). The CDR3 totals 14 residues. The germline V gene encodes CDR1 SGHVS and CDR2 FQNEAQ. V shed 7 bases and J shed 4 bases, with 16 bases lying between them. CDR3 region: CASNSRGRGETQYF. Here the CDR3 DNA reads TGTGCCAGCAACTCCCGGGGAAGGGGAGAGACCCAGTACTTC.